This TCR beta chain is from a study of blood T cell repertoires in COVID-19. TCRdb's copy holds only in-frame clones and misses some; the assay was immunoSEQ multiplex PCR. The sample contains 90,000 to 130,000 clones, over 80% of which appear only once. Trimming took off 3 bases at V and 9 bases at J, with 12 bases between the two ends. This CDR3 spans 12 amino acids. CDR1 and CDR2 from the germline V gene are SGHNT and YYREEE (reference sequence). The sequenced sample consisted of peripheral blood. This TCR derives from a woman between 70 and 85 years old with acute or convalescent COVID-19. The chain combines TRBV5-4 with TRBJ1-1, with D perhaps TRBD1 (6 bases). CDR3 in DNA: TGTGCCAGCAGCTCCGGACAGAGGCAAGCTTTCTTT. Its protein product is CASSSGQRQAFF.